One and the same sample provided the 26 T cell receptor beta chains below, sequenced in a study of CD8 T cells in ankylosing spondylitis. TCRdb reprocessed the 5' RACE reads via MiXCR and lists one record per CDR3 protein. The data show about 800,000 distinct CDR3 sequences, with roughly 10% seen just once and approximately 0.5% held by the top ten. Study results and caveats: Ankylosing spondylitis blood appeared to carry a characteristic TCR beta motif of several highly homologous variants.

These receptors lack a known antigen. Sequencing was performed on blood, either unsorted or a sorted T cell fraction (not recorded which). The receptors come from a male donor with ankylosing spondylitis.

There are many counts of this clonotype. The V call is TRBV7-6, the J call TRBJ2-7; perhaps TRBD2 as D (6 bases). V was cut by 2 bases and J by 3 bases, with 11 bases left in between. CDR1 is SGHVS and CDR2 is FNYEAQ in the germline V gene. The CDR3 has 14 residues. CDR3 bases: TGTGCCAGCAGCTTAAGCGCGGGGTACTACGAGCAGTACTTC. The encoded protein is CASSLSAGYYEQYF.

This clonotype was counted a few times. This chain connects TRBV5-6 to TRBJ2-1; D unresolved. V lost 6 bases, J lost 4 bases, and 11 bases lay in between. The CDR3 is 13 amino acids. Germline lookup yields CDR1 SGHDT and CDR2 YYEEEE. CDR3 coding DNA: TGTGCCAGCACGCAGGCCGTTTACAATGAGCAGTTCTTC. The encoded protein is CASTQAVYNEQFF.

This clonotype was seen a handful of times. CDR3 protein: CASSSPRRDVGLADYNEQFF. CDR3 DNA: TGCGCCAGCAGCTCGCCGAGACGGGACGTGGGACTAGCGGACTACAATGAGCAGTTCTTC. V gene TRBV5-1 combines with J gene TRBJ2-1; TRBD2 aligns across 11 bases. The CDR3 has 20 residues. The V gene's germline CDR1 is SGHRS and CDR2 YFSETQ. Trimming removed 3 bases from V and 3 bases from J; junction bases left unmatched: 17. Full variable domain (remainder filled in from reference TRBV5-1 and TRBJ2-1): KAGVTQTPRYLIKTRGQQVTLSCSPISGHRSVSWYQQTPGQGLQFLFEYFSETQRNKGNFPGRFSGRQFSNSRSEMNVSTLELGDSALYLCASSSPRRDVGLADYNEQFFGPGTRLTVL.

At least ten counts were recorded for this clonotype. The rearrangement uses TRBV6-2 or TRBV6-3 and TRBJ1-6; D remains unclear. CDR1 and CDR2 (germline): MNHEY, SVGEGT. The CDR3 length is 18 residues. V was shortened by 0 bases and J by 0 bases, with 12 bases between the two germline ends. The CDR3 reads CASSYSSIRSSYNSPLHF. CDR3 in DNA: TGTGCCAGCAGTTACTCGAGTATTCGGAGCTCCTATAATTCACCCCTCCACTTT.

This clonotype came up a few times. The CDR3: CSADGSSYGYTF. The CDR3 region has the DNA TGCAGTGCTGACGGGTCTTCTTATGGCTACACCTTC. The V and J genes are TRBV20-1 and TRBJ1-2; no clear D gene. V shed 5 bases and J shed 5 bases, with 12 bases lying between them. This CDR3 has 12 residues. Germline CDR1 reads DFQATT; CDR2 reads SNEGSKA (reference sequence).

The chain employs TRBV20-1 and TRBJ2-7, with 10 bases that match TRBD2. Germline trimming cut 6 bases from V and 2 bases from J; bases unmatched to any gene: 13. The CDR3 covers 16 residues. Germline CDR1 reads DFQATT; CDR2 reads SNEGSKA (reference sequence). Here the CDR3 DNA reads TGCAGTGCCCAGGGCCCTAGCGGGGGAGCTACCTACGAGCAGTACTTC. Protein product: CSAQGPSGGATYEQYF.

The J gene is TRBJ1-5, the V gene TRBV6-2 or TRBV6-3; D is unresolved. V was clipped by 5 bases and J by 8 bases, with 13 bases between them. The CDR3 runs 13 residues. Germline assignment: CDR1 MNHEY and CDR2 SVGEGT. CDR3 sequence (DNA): TGTGCCAGCAGTGCGGACGTGAGGGAGCCCCAGCATTTT. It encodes CASSADVREPQHF.

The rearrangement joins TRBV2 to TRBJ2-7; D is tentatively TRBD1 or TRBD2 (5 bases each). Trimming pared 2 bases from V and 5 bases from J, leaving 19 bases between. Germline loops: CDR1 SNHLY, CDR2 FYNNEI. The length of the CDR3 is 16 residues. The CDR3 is CASSESGTPQRNEQYF. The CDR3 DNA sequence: TGTGCCAGCAGTGAATCAGGGACCCCCCAGAGGAACGAGCAGTACTTC.

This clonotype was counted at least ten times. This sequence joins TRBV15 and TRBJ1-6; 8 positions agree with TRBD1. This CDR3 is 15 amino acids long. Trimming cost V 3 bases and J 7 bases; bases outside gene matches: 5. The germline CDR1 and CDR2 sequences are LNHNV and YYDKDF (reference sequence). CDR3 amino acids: CATSRWDRFNSPLHF. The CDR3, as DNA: TGTGCCACCAGCAGGTGGGACAGGTTCAATTCACCCCTCCACTTT.

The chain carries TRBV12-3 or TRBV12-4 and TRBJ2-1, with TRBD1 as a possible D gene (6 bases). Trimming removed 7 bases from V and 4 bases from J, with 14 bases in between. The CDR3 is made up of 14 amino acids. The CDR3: CASIPGTPYNEQFF. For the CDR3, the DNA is TGTGCCAGCATACCTGGGACACCATACAATGAGCAGTTCTTC.

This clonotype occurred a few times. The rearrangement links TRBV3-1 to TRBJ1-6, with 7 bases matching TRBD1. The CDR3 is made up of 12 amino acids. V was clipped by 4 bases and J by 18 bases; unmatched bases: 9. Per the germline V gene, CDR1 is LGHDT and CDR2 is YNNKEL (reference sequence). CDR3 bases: TGTGCCAGCAGCCTAAAGGGACAGCGAAGCCACTTT. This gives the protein CASSLKGQRSHF.

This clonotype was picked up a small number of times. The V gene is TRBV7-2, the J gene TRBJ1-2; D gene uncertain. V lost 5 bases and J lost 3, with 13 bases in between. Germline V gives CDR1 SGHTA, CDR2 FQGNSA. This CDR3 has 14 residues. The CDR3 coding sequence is TGTGCCAGCAGCAAAAATGCGAGGGACTATGGCTACACCTTC. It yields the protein CASSKNARDYGYTF.

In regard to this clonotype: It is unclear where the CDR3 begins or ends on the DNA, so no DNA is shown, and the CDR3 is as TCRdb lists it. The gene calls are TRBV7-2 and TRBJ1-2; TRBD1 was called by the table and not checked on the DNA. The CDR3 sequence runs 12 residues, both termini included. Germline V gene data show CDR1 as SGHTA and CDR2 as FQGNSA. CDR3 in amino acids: CASSFGQGASTF.

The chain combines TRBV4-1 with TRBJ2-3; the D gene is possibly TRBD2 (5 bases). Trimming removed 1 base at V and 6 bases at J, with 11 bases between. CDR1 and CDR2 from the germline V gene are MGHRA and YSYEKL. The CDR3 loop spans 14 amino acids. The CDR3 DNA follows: TGCGCCAGCAGCCAAGCGACTACATGGGATACGCAGTATTTT. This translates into CASSQATTWDTQYF.

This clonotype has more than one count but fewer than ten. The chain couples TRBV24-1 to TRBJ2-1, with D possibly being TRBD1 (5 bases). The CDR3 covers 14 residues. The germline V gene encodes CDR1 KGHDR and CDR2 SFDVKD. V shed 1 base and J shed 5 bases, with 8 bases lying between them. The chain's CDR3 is CATSDFPRDNEQFF. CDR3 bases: TGTGCCACCAGTGATTTCCCCAGGGACAATGAGCAGTTCTTC.

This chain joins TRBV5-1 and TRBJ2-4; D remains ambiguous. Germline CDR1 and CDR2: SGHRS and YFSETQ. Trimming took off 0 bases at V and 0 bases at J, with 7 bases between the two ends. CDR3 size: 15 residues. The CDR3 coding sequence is TGCGCCAGCAGCTTGGAACCGGTAGCCAAAAACATTCAGTACTTC. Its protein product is CASSLEPVAKNIQYF.

DNA for the CDR3: TGTGCCAGCAGGCGCAGGGGAGTGAGCACAGATACGCAGTATTTT. This codes for CASRRRGVSTDTQYF. The V call is TRBV9, the J call TRBJ2-3, with a weak D call TRBD1 (6 bases). CDR3 size: 15 residues. The V gene lost 5 bases and the J gene lost 0 bases, with 13 bases spanning the gap. In germline, CDR1 is SGDLS, CDR2 YYNGEE.

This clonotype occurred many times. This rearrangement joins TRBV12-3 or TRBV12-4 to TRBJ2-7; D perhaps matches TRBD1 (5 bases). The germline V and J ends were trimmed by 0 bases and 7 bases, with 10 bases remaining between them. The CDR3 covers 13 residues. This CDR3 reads CASSLAPRVEQYF. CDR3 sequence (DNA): TGTGCCAGCAGTTTAGCGCCCAGGGTTGAGCAGTACTTC.

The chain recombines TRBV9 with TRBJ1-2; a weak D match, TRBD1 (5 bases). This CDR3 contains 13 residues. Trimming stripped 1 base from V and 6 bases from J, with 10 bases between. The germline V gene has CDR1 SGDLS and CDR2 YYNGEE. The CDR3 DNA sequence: TGTGCCAGCAGCGTATCCAGGGTCGATGGCTACACCTTC. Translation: CASSVSRVDGYTF.

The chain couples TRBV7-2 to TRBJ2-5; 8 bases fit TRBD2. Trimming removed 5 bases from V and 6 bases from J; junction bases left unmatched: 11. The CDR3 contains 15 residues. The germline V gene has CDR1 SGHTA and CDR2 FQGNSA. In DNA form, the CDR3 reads TGTGCCAGCAGCCGTGATGTCGGGGGGGCAAAGACCCAGTACTTC. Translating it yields CASSRDVGGAKTQYF. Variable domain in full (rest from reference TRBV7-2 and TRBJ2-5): GAGVSQSPSNKVTEKGKDVELRCDPISGHTALYWYRQSLGQGLEFLIYFQGNSAPDKSGLPSDRFSAERTGGSVSTLTIQRTQQEDSAVYLCASSRDVGGAKTQYFGPGTRLLVL.

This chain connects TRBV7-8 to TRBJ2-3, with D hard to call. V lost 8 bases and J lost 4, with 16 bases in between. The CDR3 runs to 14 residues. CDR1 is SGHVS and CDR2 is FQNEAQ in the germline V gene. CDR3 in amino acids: CASGPVESSDTQYF. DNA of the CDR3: TGTGCCAGCGGGCCTGTCGAAAGCTCAGATACGCAGTATTTT.

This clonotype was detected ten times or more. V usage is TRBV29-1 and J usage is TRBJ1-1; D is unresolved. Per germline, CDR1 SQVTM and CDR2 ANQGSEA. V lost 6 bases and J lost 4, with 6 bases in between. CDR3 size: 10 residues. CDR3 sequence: CSVKLTEAFF. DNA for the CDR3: TGCAGCGTCAAGCTCACTGAAGCTTTCTTT.

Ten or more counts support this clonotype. The CDR3 protein is CSVEDGGGDETQYF. The CDR3 nucleotides read TGCAGCGTTGAAGATGGGGGAGGGGATGAGACCCAGTACTTC. J is TRBJ2-5 and V is TRBV29-1, with 7 bases matching TRBD2. The V and J ends lost 0 bases and 5 bases, in that order; junction bases with no gene match: 6. This CDR3 has 14 residues. CDR1 and CDR2 from the germline V gene are SQVTM and ANQGSEA.

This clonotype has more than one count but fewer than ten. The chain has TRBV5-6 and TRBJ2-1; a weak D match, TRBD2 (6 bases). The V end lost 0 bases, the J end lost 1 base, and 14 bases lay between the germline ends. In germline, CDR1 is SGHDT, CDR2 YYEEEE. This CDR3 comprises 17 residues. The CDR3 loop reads CASSLVGGIRSYNEQFF. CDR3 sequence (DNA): TGTGCCAGCAGCTTGGTGGGGGGTATCCGGTCCTACAATGAGCAGTTCTTC. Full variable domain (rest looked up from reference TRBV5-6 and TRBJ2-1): DAGVTQSPTHLIKTRGQQVTLRCSPKSGHDTVSWYQQALGQGPQFIFQYYEEEERQRGNFPDRFSGHQFPNYSSELNVNALLLGDSALYLCASSLVGGIRSYNEQFFGPGTRLTVL.

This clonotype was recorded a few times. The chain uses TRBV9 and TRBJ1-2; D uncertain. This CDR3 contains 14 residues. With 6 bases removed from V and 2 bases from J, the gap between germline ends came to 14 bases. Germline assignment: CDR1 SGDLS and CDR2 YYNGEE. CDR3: CASKNRGENYGYTF. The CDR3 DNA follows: TGTGCCAGCAAGAATAGAGGAGAAAACTATGGCTACACCTTC.

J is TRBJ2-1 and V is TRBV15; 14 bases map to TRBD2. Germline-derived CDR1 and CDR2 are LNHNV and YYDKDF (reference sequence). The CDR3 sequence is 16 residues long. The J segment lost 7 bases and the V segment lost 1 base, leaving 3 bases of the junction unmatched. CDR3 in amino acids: CATSRGGTSGSNEQFF. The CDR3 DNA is TGTGCCACCAGCAGAGGCGGGACTAGCGGGAGTAATGAGCAGTTCTTC.